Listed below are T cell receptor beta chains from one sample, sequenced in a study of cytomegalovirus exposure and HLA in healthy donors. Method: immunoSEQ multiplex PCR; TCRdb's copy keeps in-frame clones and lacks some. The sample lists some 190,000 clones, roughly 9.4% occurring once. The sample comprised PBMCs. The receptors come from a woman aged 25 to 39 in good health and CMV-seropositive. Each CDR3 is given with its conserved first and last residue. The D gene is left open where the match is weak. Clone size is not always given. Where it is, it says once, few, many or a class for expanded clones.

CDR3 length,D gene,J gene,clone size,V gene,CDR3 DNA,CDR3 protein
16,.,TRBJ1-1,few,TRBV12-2,TGTGCAAGTCGCTTTCGGACAGGTTGGGTGGACACTGAAGCTTTCTTT,CASRFRTGWVDTEAFF
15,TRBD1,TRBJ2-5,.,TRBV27,TGTGCCAGCAGTACAGACAGGGGGTTAGTAGAGACCCAGTACTTC,CASSTDRGLVETQYF
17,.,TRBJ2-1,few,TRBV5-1,TGCGCCAGCAGCCCACGCTCTCAGGGAAGGGCCTACAATGAGCAGTTCTTC,CASSPRSQGRAYNEQFF
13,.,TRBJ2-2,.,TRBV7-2,TGTGCCAGCAGCTTGGCCTGGTCCGGGGAGCTGTTTTTT,CASSLAWSGELFF
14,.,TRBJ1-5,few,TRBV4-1,TGCGCCAGCAGCCAGAGAACAGGGTGGCAGCCCCAGCATTTT,CASSQRTGWQPQHF
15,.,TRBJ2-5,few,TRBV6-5,TGTGCCAGCAGTCCGAACCGGGACTGGCAAGAGACCCAGTACTTC,CASSPNRDWQETQYF
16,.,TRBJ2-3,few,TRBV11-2,TGTGCCAGCATCCCCGGCGCATACCTAGGCACAGATACGCAGTATTTT,CASIPGAYLGTDTQYF
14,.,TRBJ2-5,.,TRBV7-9,TGTGCCAGCAGCCCAGCCGGCGCGGGATCGACCCAGTACTTC,CASSPAGAGSTQYF
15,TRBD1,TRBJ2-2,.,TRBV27,TGTGCCAGCAGTCTGGGACAGGGGCGCGTCGGGGAGCTGTTTTTT,CASSLGQGRVGELFF
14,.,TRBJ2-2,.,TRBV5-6,TGTGCCAGCAGCTTGGGGCAGTACACCGGGGAGCTGTTTTTT,CASSLGQYTGELFF
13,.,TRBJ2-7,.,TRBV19,TGTGCCAGTAGTATTGCCGGTCCCTACGAGCAGTACTTC,CASSIAGPYEQYF
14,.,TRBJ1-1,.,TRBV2,TGTGCCAGCAGCGCCCAAGGGGGGAACACTGAAGCTTTCTTT,CASSAQGGNTEAFF
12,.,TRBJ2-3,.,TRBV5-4,TGTGCCAGCAGCGTCGGCACAGATACGCAGTATTTT,CASSVGTDTQYF
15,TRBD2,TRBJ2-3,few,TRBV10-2,TGCGCCAGCAGGTTGGGGACTAGCGGGACAGATACGCAGTATTTT,CASRLGTSGTDTQYF
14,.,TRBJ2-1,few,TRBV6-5,TGTGCCAGCAGTTTCAGGCCCCAAAGGAATGAGCAGTTCTTC,CASSFRPQRNEQFF
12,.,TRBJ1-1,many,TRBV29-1,TGCAGCGTTGAAGATCGGGGGGGGCTCGCTTTCTTT,CSVEDRGGLAFF
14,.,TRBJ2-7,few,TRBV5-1,TGCGCCAGCAGCTTGAGAGGGCCTAACAACGAGCAGTACTTC,CASSLRGPNNEQYF
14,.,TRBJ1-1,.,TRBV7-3,TGTGCCAGCAGCTTAAACAGCAGGAACACTGAAGCTTTCTTT,CASSLNSRNTEAFF
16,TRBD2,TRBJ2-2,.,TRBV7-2,TGTGCCAGCAGCAGACCGGGACTAGCGGTCACCGGGGAGCTGTTTTTT,CASSRPGLAVTGELFF
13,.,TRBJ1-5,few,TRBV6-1,TGTGCCAGCGAGCGGGGGCTTGGTCAGCCCCAGCATTTT,CASERGLGQPQHF
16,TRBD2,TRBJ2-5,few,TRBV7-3,TGTGCCAGCAGCCCCGGACTAGCGGTAGGAGGAGAGACCCAGTACTTC,CASSPGLAVGGETQYF
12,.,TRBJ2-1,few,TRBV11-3,TGTGCCAGCAGCCTAGACAGATACGAGCAGTTCTTC,CASSLDRYEQFF
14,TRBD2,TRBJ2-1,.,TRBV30,TGTGCCTGGACTCGGACTAGCTCCTACAATGAGCAGTTCTTC,CAWTRTSSYNEQFF
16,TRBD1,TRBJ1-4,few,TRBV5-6,TGTGCCAGCAGCCTATTCGGACAGGCGGGTAATGAAAAACTGTTTTTT,CASSLFGQAGNEKLFF
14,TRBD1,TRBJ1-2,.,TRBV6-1,TGTGCCAGCAGTGTGATCGGACAGGGGGGGATACCCTTCTTC,CASSVIGQGGIPFF
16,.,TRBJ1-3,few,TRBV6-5,TGTGCCAGCAGTTCAACCGGGATACACTCTGGAAACACCATATATTTT,CASSSTGIHSGNTIYF
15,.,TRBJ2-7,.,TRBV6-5,TGTGCCAGCAGTTACTCCGCGGAGGGAGCGTACGAGCAGTACTTC,CASSYSAEGAYEQYF
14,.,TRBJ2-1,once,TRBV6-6,TGTGCCAGCACAAGGGGGGGGTCCTACAATGAGCAGTTCTTC,CASTRGGSYNEQFF
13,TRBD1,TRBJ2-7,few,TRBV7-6,TGTGCCAGCAGCAAGACAGGGCCATACGAGCAGTACTTC,CASSKTGPYEQYF
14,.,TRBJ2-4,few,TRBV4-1,TGCGCCAGCAGCCAAGATGACAGGAAAAACATTCAGTACTTC,CASSQDDRKNIQYF
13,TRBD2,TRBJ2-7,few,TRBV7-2,TGTGCCAGCAGCGCCAGGACTAGCTACGAGCAGTACTTC,CASSARTSYEQYF
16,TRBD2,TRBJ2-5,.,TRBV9,TGTGCCAGCAGCTATAGGACTAGCGGGAAGCAAGAGACCCAGTACTTC,CASSYRTSGKQETQYF
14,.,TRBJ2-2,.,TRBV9,TGTGCCAGCAGCGTCTACCAGGGCACCGGGGAGCTGTTTTTT,CASSVYQGTGELFF
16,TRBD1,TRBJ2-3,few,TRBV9,TGTGCCAGCAGCCTCTCCGGGACAGGGTTGGCAGATACGCAGTATTTT,CASSLSGTGLADTQYF
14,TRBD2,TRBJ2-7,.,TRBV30,TGTGCCTGGAGTGAGACTAGCGGAAATTACGAGCAGTACTTC,CAWSETSGNYEQYF
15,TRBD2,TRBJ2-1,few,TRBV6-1,TGTGCCAGCAGAATCGGGACTAGCGGGACCAATGAGCAGTTCTTC,CASRIGTSGTNEQFF
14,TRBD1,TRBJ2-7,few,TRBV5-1,TGCGCCAGCAGTCCGGGACAGGGGTTTGACGAGCAGTACTTC,CASSPGQGFDEQYF
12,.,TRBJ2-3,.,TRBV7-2,TGTGCCAGCAGCCTCCTTATAGATACGCAGTATTTT,CASSLLIDTQYF
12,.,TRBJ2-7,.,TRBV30,TGTGCCTGGAGTGTACTGGGCAACGAGCAGTACTTC,CAWSVLGNEQYF
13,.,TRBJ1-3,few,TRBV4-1,TGCGCCAGCGGGGCCGTGGGGGGAAACACCATATATTTT,CASGAVGGNTIYF
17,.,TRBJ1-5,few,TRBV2,TGTGCCAGCAGTGAGACGCGGGGGGCATGGATCAATCAGCCCCAGCATTTT,CASSETRGAWINQPQHF
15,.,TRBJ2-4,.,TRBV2,TGTGCCAGCAGTGACGGCGGGCTAGCCAAAAACATTCAGTACTTC,CASSDGGLAKNIQYF
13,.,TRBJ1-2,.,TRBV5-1,TGCGCCAGCAGCTTGGGAGGTGGCTATGGCTACACCTTC,CASSLGGGYGYTF
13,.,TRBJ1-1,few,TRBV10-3,TGTGCCATCAGCAACAGGGAGGGGACTGAAGCTTTCTTT,CAISNREGTEAFF
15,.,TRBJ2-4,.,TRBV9,TGTGCCAGCAGCGTAGGAGGCGGAGCCAAAAACATTCAGTACTTC,CASSVGGGAKNIQYF
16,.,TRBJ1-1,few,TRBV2,TGTGCCAGCAGACCCTCCTCGGGGGGGCTAACAAGTGAAGCTTTCTTT,CASRPSSGGLTSEAFF
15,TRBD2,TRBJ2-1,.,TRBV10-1,TGCGCCAGCAGTGACAGGACTAGCGGGTACAATGAGCAGTTCTTC,CASSDRTSGYNEQFF
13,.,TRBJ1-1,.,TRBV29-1,TGCAGCGGAGGAGTCAGTGCAGCCAAGGAAGCTTTCTTT,CSGGVSAAKEAFF
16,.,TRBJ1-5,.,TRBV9,TGTGCCAGCAGCGTAGGGCAGGGGTCCTCGGGGTGGCCCCAGCATTTT,CASSVGQGSSGWPQHF